The next 28 T cell receptor beta chains were all read from a single sample in a study of vaccination and CD4 T cells after COVID-19. Sequencing of the DNA from cultured CD4+ T cells was carried out with the Oncomine TCR Beta short-read assay. Via MiXCR, TCRdb re-called the PCR reads, giving one row per CDR3 protein. Of 12,000 or so distinct CDR3 sequences listed, 25% to 30% are singletons. Treatment here: roughly ten-day PBMC culture with coronavirus spike peptide pools or control peptides (ViraFEST assay). For these receptors, no antigen is known. The sequences come from CD4+ T cells from blood, cultured in vitro, collected before SARS-CoV-2 vaccination. The source of these receptors is a human donor who received a COVID-19 vaccine.

The table lists this clonotype with a count of one. The J gene is TRBJ1-3, the V gene TRBV7-9, with D unresolved. Trimming cost V 5 bases and J 4 bases, with 15 bases left between them. The length of the CDR3 is 15 residues. Germline assignment: CDR1 SEHNR and CDR2 FQNEAQ (reference sequence). For the CDR3, the DNA is TGTGCCAGCAGCCCGCCCTTTAGACAAGGAAACACCATATATTTT. Translated: CASSPPFRQGNTIYF. The complete variable domain, with remaining parts taken from reference TRBV7-9 and TRBJ1-3, reads DTGVSQNPRHKITKRGQNVTFRCDPISEHNRLYWYRQTLGQGPEFLTYFQNEAQLEKSRLLSDRFSAERPKGSFSTLEIQRTEQGDSAMYLCASSPPFRQGNTIYFGEGSWLTVV.

The chain employs TRBV7-2 and TRBJ2-5, with 9 bases matching TRBD2. Germline CDR1 and CDR2: SGHTA and FQGNSA. The junction had 2 bases not matched to a gene; V was cut back by 6 bases and J by 3 bases. The CDR3 sequence is 13 residues long. CDR3 DNA: TGTGCCAGCAGTATAGCGGGAGAAGAGACCCAGTACTTC. It specifies CASSIAGEETQYF.

This clonotype was seen a handful of times. This sequence joins TRBV6-1 and TRBJ2-2, with D possibly TRBD2 on 5 matching bases. V was clipped by 8 bases and J by 4 bases, with 8 bases between them. The germline V gene encodes CDR1 MNHNS and CDR2 SASEGT. This CDR3 comprises 12 residues. Here the CDR3 DNA reads TGTGCCAGCGGGCGGGCCACCGGGGAGCTGTTTTTT. Amino acids: CASGRATGELFF.

This rearrangement joins TRBV20-1 to TRBJ2-2; 8 nucleotides match TRBD2. Per germline, CDR1 DFQATT and CDR2 SNEGSKA (reference sequence). With V trimmed by 7 bases and J by 0 bases, 1 base remained unmatched. This CDR3 is 13 amino acids long. CDR3 amino acids: CSVAGTNTGELFF. The CDR3, as DNA: TGCAGTGTAGCGGGGACGAACACCGGGGAGCTGTTTTTT.

CDR3 region: CASSSEQGQPQHF. CDR3 DNA: TGTGCCAGCAGTAGCGAACAGGGTCAGCCCCAGCATTTT. The chain has TRBV2 and TRBJ1-5; a weak D match, TRBD1 (6 bases). From germline, CDR1 is SNHLY and CDR2 FYNNEI. Trimming took 5 bases from V and 6 from J, leaving 11 bases between them. The CDR3 runs to 13 residues.

This clonotype was counted a few times. The chain joins TRBV20-1 to TRBJ1-1; tentative D call: TRBD1 (5 bases). The germline V and J ends were trimmed by 1 base and 0 bases, with 9 bases remaining between them. CDR1 and CDR2 from the germline V gene are DFQATT and SNEGSKA (reference sequence). The CDR3 consists of 14 residues. The CDR3 protein is CSARGDSLNTEAFF. CDR3 nucleotide sequence: TGCAGTGCTAGAGGTGACAGCCTGAACACTGAAGCTTTCTTT.

The V call is TRBV11-2, the J call TRBJ2-7; 10 bases agree with TRBD1. The CDR3 sequence is 15 residues long. Germline V gene lookup returns CDR1 SGHAT and CDR2 FQNNGV. V lost 1 base and J lost 6; bases outside the gene matches: 6. The CDR3 DNA is TGTGCCAGCAGCTTAGTAGCACGGACAGGGGGCGAGCAGTACTTC. Translated: CASSLVARTGGEQYF.

This clonotype was found a few times. V is TRBV7-2 and J is TRBJ1-1, with 8 bases identical to TRBD1. The CDR3 sequence is 15 residues long. Germline-derived CDR1 and CDR2 are SGHTA and FQGNSA. V shed 2 bases and J 5 bases; nucleotides not matched to a gene: 7. Here the CDR3 DNA reads TGTGCCAGCAGCTTATTTCAGGGGGCGACTACTGAAGCTTTCTTT. Its protein is CASSLFQGATTEAFF. Complete variable domain (other parts from reference TRBV7-2 and TRBJ1-1): GAGVSQSPSNKVTEKGKDVELRCDPISGHTALYWYRQSLGQGLEFLIYFQGNSAPDKSGLPSDRFSAERTGGSVSTLTIQRTQQEDSAVYLCASSLFQGATTEAFFGQGTRLTVV.

J is TRBJ1-2 and V is TRBV30, with D maybe TRBD1 (5 bases). CDR1 and CDR2 (germline): GTSNPN, SVGIG (reference sequence). The germline V and J ends were trimmed by 0 bases and 7 bases, with 9 bases remaining between them. There are 12 residues in the CDR3. In DNA form, the CDR3 reads TGTGCCTGGAGTGTACAGGCGCGTGGCTACACCTTC. This encodes CAWSVQARGYTF.

The V and J genes are TRBV18 and TRBJ2-5; D gene unclear. The CDR3 has 13 amino acids. Germline V lookup: CDR1 KGHSH, CDR2 LQKENI. Trimming removed 0 bases from V and 2 bases from J, with 4 bases in between. CDR3 loop: CASSPPTQETQYF. CDR3 bases: TGTGCCAGCTCACCACCGACTCAAGAGACCCAGTACTTC.

This chain joins TRBV10-1 and TRBJ2-7; TRBD2 might be the D (5 bases). V lost 2 bases and J 3 bases, leaving 14 bases between the germline ends. CDR3 length: 15 amino acids. From germline, CDR1 is WNHNN and CDR2 SYGVQD (reference sequence). The CDR3 region is CASSEGSGNNYEQYF. In DNA form, the CDR3 reads TGCGCCAGCAGTGAGGGCTCCGGGAATAACTACGAGCAGTACTTC.

The rearrangement joins TRBV5-4 to TRBJ2-7, with a possible D match to TRBD1 (6 bases). The CDR3 has 14 amino acids. V shed 0 bases and J shed 2 bases, with 9 bases lying between them. The germline CDR1 and CDR2 sequences are SGHNT and YYREEE (reference sequence). The CDR3 sequence is CASSLGQAAYEQYF. DNA for the CDR3: TGTGCCAGCAGCTTGGGACAGGCTGCCTACGAGCAGTACTTC. Complete variable domain (other parts from reference TRBV5-4 and TRBJ2-7): ETGVTQSPTHLIKTRGQQVTLRCSSQSGHNTVSWYQQALGQGPQFIFQYYREEENGRGNFPPRFSGLQFPNYSSELNVNALELDDSALYLCASSLGQAAYEQYFGPGTRLTVT.

The chain couples TRBV5-4 to TRBJ1-1; perhaps TRBD1 as D (5 bases). The germline CDR1 and CDR2 sequences are SGHNT and YYREEE (reference sequence). The V and J ends lost 3 bases and 5 bases respectively, with 14 bases between them. The CDR3 length is 14 residues. CDR3 DNA sequence: TGTGCCAGCAGCTCCACCCAGGGAAGGACTGAAGCTTTCTTT. It codes for CASSSTQGRTEAFF.

The rearrangement links TRBV6-5 to TRBJ1-5; D gene uncertain. The CDR3 has 15 residues. Germline V CDR1 and CDR2: MNHEY, SVGAGI. V lost 0 bases to trimming and J lost 0 bases, with 6 bases between them. The CDR3 loop reads CASSYSSGSNQPQHF. The CDR3, as DNA: TGTGCCAGCAGTTACTCGAGCGGTAGCAATCAGCCCCAGCATTTT.

This chain links TRBV19 with TRBJ2-7, with TRBD1 matching 7 bases. Germline CDR1 reads LNHDA; CDR2 reads SQIVND (reference sequence). Germline trimming cut 5 bases from V and 0 bases from J; bases unmatched to any gene: 7. The CDR3 has 15 amino acids. In DNA, the CDR3 is TGTGCCAGTAGTCGGCAGGGGGAAAGCTCCTACGAGCAGTACTTC. Amino acid sequence: CASSRQGESSYEQYF.

CDR3 protein: CASSSLRQGRRAFF. The CDR3 DNA follows: TGTGCCAGCAGCTCACTCCGACAGGGCCGAAGGGCTTTCTTT. The V and J genes are TRBV5-4 and TRBJ1-1, with TRBD1 matching 7 bases. J lost 11 bases, V lost 3 bases, and 13 bases had no gene match. Germline CDR1 is SGHNT and CDR2 is YYREEE (reference sequence). The CDR3 sequence is 14 residues long.

V and J are TRBV6-1 and TRBJ1-4, with D possibly being TRBD1 (6 bases). V was clipped by 4 bases and J by 8 bases, with 14 bases between them. The CDR3 is made up of 14 amino acids. Germline V gene data show CDR1 as MNHNS and CDR2 as SASEGT. The CDR3 nucleotides read TGTGCCAGCAGTGGGACCCGGGGGGCGGAAAAACTGTTTTTT. It is translated as CASSGTRGAEKLFF.

This clonotype was counted a few times. The chain uses TRBV12-3 or TRBV12-4 and TRBJ1-1, with D uncertain. This CDR3 has 15 residues. V was pared by 6 bases and J by 1 base, with 15 bases between. This CDR3 is CASRLMGGKNTEAFF. In DNA form, the CDR3 reads TGTGCCAGCAGACTAATGGGAGGGAAGAACACTGAAGCTTTCTTT.

By sample share, this clonotype is medium-sized. The V gene is TRBV6-1, the J gene TRBJ1-5; D remains unclear. Germline V CDR1 and CDR2: MNHNS, SASEGT. Trimming shortened V by 6 bases and J by 0 bases, and 6 bases separated the two germline ends. This CDR3 has 13 residues. The CDR3 DNA reads as TGTGCCAGCAGACGGGATAGCAATCAGCCCCAGCATTTT. Its translation: CASRRDSNQPQHF.

The chain recombines TRBV30 with TRBJ2-7; D perhaps matches TRBD1 (6 bases). The CDR3 is 13 residues long. V was clipped by 0 bases and J by 2 bases, with 8 bases between them. From germline, CDR1 is GTSNPN and CDR2 SVGIG (reference sequence). CDR3 loop: CAWSVRGTYEQYF. The DNA of the CDR3 is TGTGCCTGGAGTGTAAGGGGGACCTACGAGCAGTACTTC.

J is TRBJ2-7 and V is TRBV20-1; 10 nucleotides line up with TRBD2. Looked up from germline, CDR1 is DFQATT and CDR2 is SNEGSKA (reference sequence). The junction had 5 bases not matched to a gene; V was cut back by 1 base and J by 2 bases. The CDR3 loop spans 15 amino acids. The CDR3 region is CSARVGLAGAYEQYF. The CDR3 DNA is TGCAGTGCTAGAGTGGGGCTAGCGGGGGCCTACGAGCAGTACTTC.

This chain connects TRBV3-1 to TRBJ1-2; tentatively, D is TRBD1 (6 bases). The germline gives CDR1 LGHDT, CDR2 YNNKEL (reference sequence). Trimming shortened V by 1 base and J by 5 bases, and 11 bases separated the two germline ends. This CDR3 is 14 amino acids long. In nucleotides, the CDR3 is TGTGCCAGCAGCCAAGGGCCAGGGGTATATGGCTACACCTTC. Amino acids: CASSQGPGVYGYTF.

The V and J genes are TRBV5-1 and TRBJ1-6; TRBD1 matches at 9 bases. The trim removed 3 bases at V and 0 bases at J, leaving 7 bases unmatched. CDR1 SGHRS and CDR2 YFSETQ come from the germline V gene. The CDR3 spans 18 residues. Here the CDR3 DNA reads TGCGCCAGCAGCTCGGGGACAGGGACTAGCTCCTATAATTCACCCCTCCACTTT. Its translation: CASSSGTGTSSYNSPLHF.

The chain recombines TRBV6-1 with TRBJ1-1, with TRBD1 as a possible D gene (6 bases). Trimming left V 8 bases short and J 1 base short, with 8 bases between. The CDR3 has 12 amino acids. The germline V gene has CDR1 MNHNS and CDR2 SASEGT. CDR3 sequence (DNA): TGTGCCAGCGCGGACAGGAACACTGAAGCTTTCTTT. Its translation: CASADRNTEAFF.

This clonotype has only a few counts. The chain combines TRBV6-2 or TRBV6-3 with TRBJ2-5; 11 nucleotides line up with TRBD2. The CDR3 contains 16 residues. CDR1 and CDR2 (germline): MNHEY, SVGEGT. The trim removed 6 bases at V and 3 bases at J, leaving 9 bases unmatched. The CDR3 region is CASSTLLTSGEETQYF. DNA of the CDR3: TGTGCCAGCAGCACTCTGTTGACTAGCGGGGAAGAGACCCAGTACTTC.

This clonotype occurred a few times. The rearrangement links TRBV27 to TRBJ2-3; 15 nucleotides align to TRBD2. V was pared by 3 bases and J by 1 base, with 5 bases of the junction left unmatched. The CDR3 sequence is 18 residues long. Germline values: CDR1 MNHEY, CDR2 SMNVEV (reference sequence). The CDR3 sequence: CASSFGLAGGPGTDTQYF. Written as DNA, the CDR3 is TGTGCCAGCAGTTTCGGACTAGCGGGGGGGCCGGGCACAGATACGCAGTATTTT.

CDR3 coding DNA: TGTGCCAGTAGTTCCCGGACTAGCGGGGCCCAAGAGACCCAGTACTTC. It translates to CASSSRTSGAQETQYF. The V call is TRBV19, the J call TRBJ2-5; 12 nucleotides match TRBD2. The germline CDR1 and CDR2 sequences are LNHDA and SQIVND (reference sequence). The V gene end was trimmed by 5 bases and the J gene end by 1 base; junction bases not matched to a gene: 5. The CDR3 length is 16 residues.

This chain connects TRBV2 to TRBJ1-5; TRBD1 is a possible D gene (5 bases). V lost 4 bases and J 2 bases, leaving 9 bases between the germline ends. CDR3 length: 14 amino acids. The germline V gene has CDR1 SNHLY and CDR2 FYNNEI. The CDR3: CASSAGLGNQPQHF. Written as DNA, the CDR3 is TGTGCCAGCAGTGCAGGGTTGGGCAATCAGCCCCAGCATTTT.